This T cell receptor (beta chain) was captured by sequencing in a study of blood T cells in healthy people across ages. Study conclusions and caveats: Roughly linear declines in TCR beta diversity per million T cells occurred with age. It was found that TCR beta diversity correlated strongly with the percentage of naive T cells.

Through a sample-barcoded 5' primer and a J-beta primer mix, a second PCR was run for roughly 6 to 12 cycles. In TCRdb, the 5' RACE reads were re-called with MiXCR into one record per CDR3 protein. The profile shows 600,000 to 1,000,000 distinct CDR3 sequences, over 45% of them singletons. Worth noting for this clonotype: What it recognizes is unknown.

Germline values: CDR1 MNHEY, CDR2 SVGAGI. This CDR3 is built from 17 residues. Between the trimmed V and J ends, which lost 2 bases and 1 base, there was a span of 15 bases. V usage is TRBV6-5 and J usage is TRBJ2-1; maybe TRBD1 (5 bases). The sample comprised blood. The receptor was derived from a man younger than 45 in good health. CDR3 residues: CASSYRPPGYSYNEQFF. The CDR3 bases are TGTGCCAGCAGTTACCGCCCCCCAGGGTATTCCTACAATGAGCAGTTCTTC.